These T cell receptor beta chains were read from a single sample in a study of T cell responses to AZD1222 COVID-19 vaccine. TCRdb's table, derived via immunoSEQ multiplex PCR, lists solely in-frame clones and lacks some. The repertoire holds about 200,000 clones, with roughly 90% as singletons. The material sequenced was peripheral blood, taken 28 days after the second AZD1222 dose. The receptors stem from an adult who received the AZD1222 COVID-19 vaccine. Both conserved end residues are part of each CDR3. Each record gives: V gene, J gene, D gene, clone size, CDR3 DNA, CDR3 protein. The D gene is left open where the match is weak. Where a row states a size, it is once, few, many or the class of an expanded clone; other rows omit it.

v_gene: TRBV6-5; j_gene: TRBJ1-1; d_gene: -; abundance: once; CDR3nt: TGTGCCAGCAGTTACTCGCGCGAAGCTTTCTTT; CDR3aa: CASSYSREAFF
v_gene: TRBV5-1; j_gene: TRBJ1-1; d_gene: -; abundance: -; CDR3nt: TGCGCCAGCAGCCCGCTGGGGAAAACTGAAGCTTTCTTT; CDR3aa: CASSPLGKTEAFF
v_gene: TRBV12-3/TRBV12-4; j_gene: TRBJ1-2; d_gene: -; abundance: few; CDR3nt: TGTGCCAGCAGTTTCCAGGGAGCAGGCTACACCTTC; CDR3aa: CASSFQGAGYTF
v_gene: TRBV11-3; j_gene: TRBJ2-5; d_gene: -; abundance: -; CDR3nt: TGTGCCAGCAGCCATCTGGGAGAGACCCAGTACTTC; CDR3aa: CASSHLGETQYF
v_gene: TRBV4-1; j_gene: TRBJ2-7; d_gene: TRBD1; abundance: -; CDR3nt: TGCGCCAGCAGCCAGCCCGGGACAGGCTCCTACGAGCAGTACTTC; CDR3aa: CASSQPGTGSYEQYF
v_gene: TRBV7-8; j_gene: TRBJ2-7; d_gene: -; abundance: -; CDR3nt: TGTGCCAGCAGCTTTGTAGCTCCCCAACAACACTACGAGCAGTACTTC; CDR3aa: CASSFVAPQQHYEQYF
v_gene: TRBV5-6; j_gene: TRBJ2-7; d_gene: -; abundance: -; CDR3nt: TGTGCCAGCAGCTTTTACAGGGTTGGCGAGCAGTACTTC; CDR3aa: CASSFYRVGEQYF
v_gene: TRBV7-9; j_gene: TRBJ1-1; d_gene: -; abundance: -; CDR3nt: TGTGCCAGCAGCAGTAGGGGGACGATGAACACTGAAGCTTTCTTT; CDR3aa: CASSSRGTMNTEAFF
v_gene: TRBV5-5; j_gene: TRBJ1-5; d_gene: -; abundance: -; CDR3nt: TGTGCCAGCAGCTTCACCGGGACACCGGGAAATCAGCCCCAGCATTTT; CDR3aa: CASSFTGTPGNQPQHF
v_gene: TRBV5-1; j_gene: TRBJ1-4; d_gene: -; abundance: -; CDR3nt: TGCGCCAGCAGCTTGGAACGGGTCGAAAAACTGTTTTTT; CDR3aa: CASSLERVEKLFF
v_gene: TRBV7-3; j_gene: TRBJ1-1; d_gene: -; abundance: -; CDR3nt: TGTGCCAGCAGCTTAACACCGAAATACACTGAAGCTTTCTTT; CDR3aa: CASSLTPKYTEAFF
v_gene: TRBV7-9; j_gene: TRBJ1-2; d_gene: -; abundance: -; CDR3nt: TGTGCCAGCAGCCTGTTAAGGGAAGGAGGCTACACCTTC; CDR3aa: CASSLLREGGYTF
v_gene: TRBV9; j_gene: TRBJ2-2; d_gene: -; abundance: -; CDR3nt: TGTGCCAGCAGCGTAGAGGGACTGAGTACCGGGGAGCTGTTTTTT; CDR3aa: CASSVEGLSTGELFF
v_gene: TRBV25-1; j_gene: TRBJ2-3; d_gene: -; abundance: -; CDR3nt: TGTGCCAGCAGTGAAATGGGGGGGCGGACAGATACGCAGTATTTT; CDR3aa: CASSEMGGRTDTQYF
v_gene: TRBV28; j_gene: TRBJ2-3; d_gene: -; abundance: once; CDR3nt: TGTGCCAGCAGTTTAGAGGATACGCAGTATTTT; CDR3aa: CASSLEDTQYF
v_gene: TRBV6-5; j_gene: TRBJ1-6; d_gene: TRBD1; abundance: -; CDR3nt: TGTGCCAGCAGTTTCCGGGACAGGGATAATTCACCCCTCCACTTT; CDR3aa: CASSFRDRDNSPLHF
v_gene: TRBV6-2/TRBV6-3; j_gene: TRBJ1-1; d_gene: TRBD1; abundance: few; CDR3nt: TGTGCCAGCAGTTACTTGACCGGGACAGAGGGCATGAACACTGAAGCTTTCTTT; CDR3aa: CASSYLTGTEGMNTEAFF
v_gene: TRBV4-2; j_gene: TRBJ2-4; d_gene: TRBD1; abundance: -; CDR3nt: TGTGCCAGCAGCCGAAGACAGGGCTTTAACATTCAGTACTTC; CDR3aa: CASSRRQGFNIQYF
v_gene: TRBV5-1; j_gene: TRBJ2-2; d_gene: -; abundance: -; CDR3nt: TGCGCCAGCAGCTTTCAGGGCGCGATAACCGGGGAGCTGTTTTTT; CDR3aa: CASSFQGAITGELFF
v_gene: TRBV30; j_gene: TRBJ2-1; d_gene: TRBD2; abundance: -; CDR3nt: TGTGCCTGGAGTGTAGGGCGGGAGAGCGATGAGCAGTTCTTC; CDR3aa: CAWSVGRESDEQFF
v_gene: TRBV28; j_gene: TRBJ2-2; d_gene: -; abundance: -; CDR3nt: TGTGCCAGCAGTCCCGGGACGGGTGGGACCGGGGAGCTGTTTTTT; CDR3aa: CASSPGTGGTGELFF
v_gene: TRBV7-9; j_gene: TRBJ2-1; d_gene: TRBD2; abundance: -; CDR3nt: TGTGCCAGCAGCTTAGGACTAGCGGAGTTCTCCTACAATGAGCAGTTCTTC; CDR3aa: CASSLGLAEFSYNEQFF
v_gene: TRBV10-3; j_gene: TRBJ2-7; d_gene: -; abundance: -; CDR3nt: TGTGCCATCAGTGACGGGAATTACGAGCAGTACTTC; CDR3aa: CAISDGNYEQYF
v_gene: TRBV3-1/TRBV3-2; j_gene: TRBJ2-5; d_gene: -; abundance: -; CDR3nt: TGTGCCAGCAGCCAAGATCAGGACAGCCGGTACCAAGAGACCCAGTACTTC; CDR3aa: CASSQDQDSRYQETQYF
v_gene: TRBV5-1; j_gene: TRBJ1-1; d_gene: -; abundance: -; CDR3nt: TGCGCCAGCAGCTTGGCCCCTAACACTGAAGCTTTCTTT; CDR3aa: CASSLAPNTEAFF
v_gene: TRBV5-4; j_gene: TRBJ1-2; d_gene: -; abundance: -; CDR3nt: TGTGCCAGCTCCCCCAGGGCGGGTGGGGACTATGGCTACACCTTC; CDR3aa: CASSPRAGGDYGYTF
v_gene: TRBV7-8; j_gene: TRBJ2-3; d_gene: -; abundance: -; CDR3nt: TGTGCCAGCAGCTTCCTCGGGACCCTAAGCACAGATACGCAGTATTTT; CDR3aa: CASSFLGTLSTDTQYF
v_gene: TRBV6-5; j_gene: TRBJ2-7; d_gene: TRBD2; abundance: -; CDR3nt: TGTGCCAGCAGGGTTAGCGGGACCTACGAGCAGTACTTC; CDR3aa: CASRVSGTYEQYF
v_gene: TRBV28; j_gene: TRBJ2-6; d_gene: -; abundance: -; CDR3nt: TGTGCCAGCAGTCCGCGACAGGCGGTTGGCTCTGGGGCCAACGTCCTGACTTTC; CDR3aa: CASSPRQAVGSGANVLTF
v_gene: TRBV5-1; j_gene: TRBJ2-2; d_gene: -; abundance: -; CDR3nt: TGCGCCAGCAGCTCTTTTTGGACGAACACCGGGGAGCTGTTTTTT; CDR3aa: CASSSFWTNTGELFF
v_gene: TRBV10-3; j_gene: TRBJ2-5; d_gene: -; abundance: -; CDR3nt: TGTGCCATCAGTGATCTACTTTTTGGGGGGGAGACCCAGTACTTC; CDR3aa: CAISDLLFGGETQYF
v_gene: TRBV2; j_gene: TRBJ2-1; d_gene: -; abundance: -; CDR3nt: TGTGCCAGCGGGGGCCAGGGGGGGAATGAGCAGTTCTTC; CDR3aa: CASGGQGGNEQFF
v_gene: TRBV28; j_gene: TRBJ2-5; d_gene: -; abundance: -; CDR3nt: TGTGCCAGCTCAACAGGGGTCGGGGGCCTGGAGACCCAGTACTTC; CDR3aa: CASSTGVGGLETQYF